This TCR beta chain was found in a study of blood T cells in healthy people across ages (dated by TCRdb to the mid-2010s). A note on the overall study: Template switching captured roughly one uniquely barcoded TCR beta cDNA molecule per two T cells in model experiments. The donors were divided into four age groups: young (average around 16 years), middle-aged (over 35), aged (under 70) and long-lived (about 84). Donors of different ages were randomly distributed across sequencing lanes to avoid experimental bias. Two additional independent replicas of 1 million unique cDNA reads from the same blood draw were analyzed for two donors (one aged 18 to 29 and one aged 80 or older). The study measured age-related changes in TCR beta repertoire diversity using deep sequencing normalized with unique cDNA molecular identifiers.

The roughly 39 donors, aged about 6 to 95 years, were systemically healthy Caucasian individuals from Russia. Approximately 11 milliliters of peripheral blood were drawn from each donor into EDTA-treated Vacutainer tubes. PBMCs were isolated by Ficoll-Paque density-gradient centrifugation, with at least 6 million obtained per sample. Trizol reagent was used to extract total RNA from the PBMCs, yielding at least 6 micrograms per sample. For every donor, an aliquot of PBMCs went through flow cytometry to measure the percentages of naive CD45RAhigh/CD27high T cells. As for this clonotype: Its antigen remains undetermined. No clone much larger than this one lies a single base away; base qualities are absent.

From its cysteine to its phenylalanine, the CDR3 spans 13 amino acids. Only the CDR3 part of the read is kept: 39 bases, read in frame from the first base. Receptor amplification or capture employed 5' RACE. TCRdb lists the instrument as Illumina HiSeq 2500. A second PCR of 7 to 11 cycles was run with a J-beta primer mix and a sample-barcoded 5' primer. Each TCR beta cDNA molecule received a unique molecular identifier from a template-switch 5' adaptor carrying 12 random nucleotides. Each sample yielded at least 2.5 million CDR3-containing paired-end reads. The Mint cDNA synthesis kit, primed by a TRBC-specific oligonucleotide, was used to synthesize first-strand cDNA from all RNA. Following uracil-DNA glycosylase treatment, a first 18-cycle PCR with universal primers M1SS and BC2_uni_R was performed on all cDNA. The published analysis was carried out like this. Normalization of each sample was performed by random selection of 1 million high-quality reads, each carrying a distinct molecular identifier. Instead of being binned into consensus sequences, reads that shared molecular identifiers were thrown out. MiTCR, set to a Q25 quality threshold and the strictest error-elimination algorithm, was used for CDR3 identification, clonotype clustering and error correction. Lower-bound total TCR beta diversity was estimated with a nonparametric unseen species model using Euler transformation. TCRdb itself trimmed the public reads at Q25 with fastp, ran MiXCR and retained productive beta chains. Each entry merges the rows of one CDR3 protein and shows their most common DNA and genes. None of the V and J calls come from the authors' own analysis; TCRdb made them. This sample is represented by hundreds of thousands of distinct CDR3 sequences; 49% of them were singletons. The ten top clones hold approximately 32% of the sample.

On the study overall, not on this receptor specifically: Compared with the aged group, more naive CD4+ T cells, fewer expanded clones and increased TCR diversity were shown by the long-lived group, suggesting age selection. As age increased, observed TCR beta diversity per million T cells dropped in a roughly linear way, and a significant reduction was already evident by age 40. The CMV infection status of donors was not known, potentially confounding age-related changes in expanded clonotypes. Estimates of total diversity from one million sequenced T cells were regarded as lower bounds and underestimates. A strong correlation was found between observed TCR beta diversity and the percentage of naive T cells measured by flow cytometry. Bulk unsorted PBMC profiling prevented conclusive comparison of naive and antigen-experienced compartments.

Specimen: blood. The clonotype originates from a woman aged 55-69 years in good health. The V gene is TRBV12-3 or TRBV12-4 and the J gene is TRBJ2-5, and perhaps TRBD1 as D gene, on 6 matching bases. The assigned J gene may be wrong: the sequence end matches TRBJ2-7 better. The DNA sequence reads TGTGCCAGCAGTTGTAGGGGGAACTACGAGCAGTACTTC. Its protein product is CASSCRGNYEQYF.